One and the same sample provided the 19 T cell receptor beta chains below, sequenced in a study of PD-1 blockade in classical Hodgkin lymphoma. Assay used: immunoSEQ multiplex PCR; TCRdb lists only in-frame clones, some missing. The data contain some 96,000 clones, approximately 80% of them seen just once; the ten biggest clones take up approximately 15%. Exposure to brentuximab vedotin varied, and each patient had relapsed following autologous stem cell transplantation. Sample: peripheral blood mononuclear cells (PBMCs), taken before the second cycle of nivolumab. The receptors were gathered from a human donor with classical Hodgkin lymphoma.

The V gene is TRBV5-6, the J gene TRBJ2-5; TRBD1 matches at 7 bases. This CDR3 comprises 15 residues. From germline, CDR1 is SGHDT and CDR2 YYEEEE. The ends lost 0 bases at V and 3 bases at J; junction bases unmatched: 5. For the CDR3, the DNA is TGTGCCAGCAGCTTGGACAGGGGCGTTAAAGAGACCCAGTACTTC. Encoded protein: CASSLDRGVKETQYF.

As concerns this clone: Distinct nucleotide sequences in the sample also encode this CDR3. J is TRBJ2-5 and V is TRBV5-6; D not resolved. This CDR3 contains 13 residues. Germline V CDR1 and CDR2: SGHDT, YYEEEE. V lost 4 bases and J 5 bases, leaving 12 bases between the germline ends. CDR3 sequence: CASSPIGPETQYF. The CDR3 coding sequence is TGTGCCAGCAGCCCTATAGGCCCGGAGACCCAGTACTTC.

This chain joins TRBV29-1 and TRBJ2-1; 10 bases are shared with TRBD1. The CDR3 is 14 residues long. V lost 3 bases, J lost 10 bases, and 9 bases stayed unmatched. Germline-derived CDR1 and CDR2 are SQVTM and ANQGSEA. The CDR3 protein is CSVERQGAPREQFF. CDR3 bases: TGCAGCGTTGAGCGACAGGGGGCCCCCCGGGAGCAGTTCTTC.

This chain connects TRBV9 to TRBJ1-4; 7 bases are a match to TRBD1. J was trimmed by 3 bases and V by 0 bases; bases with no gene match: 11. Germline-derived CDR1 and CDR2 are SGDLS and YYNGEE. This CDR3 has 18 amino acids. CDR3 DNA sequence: TGTGCCAGCAGCGTAGCTCCTCTACAGGGGCAGCCTAATGAAAAACTGTTTTTT. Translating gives CASSVAPLQGQPNEKLFF.

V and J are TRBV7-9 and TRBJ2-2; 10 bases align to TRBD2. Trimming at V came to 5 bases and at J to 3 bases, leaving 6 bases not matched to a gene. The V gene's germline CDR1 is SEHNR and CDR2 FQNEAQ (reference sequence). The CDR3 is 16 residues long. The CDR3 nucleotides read TGTGCCAGCAGCCCCCTAGCGGGGGAACACACCGGGGAGCTGTTTTTT. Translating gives CASSPLAGEHTGELFF.

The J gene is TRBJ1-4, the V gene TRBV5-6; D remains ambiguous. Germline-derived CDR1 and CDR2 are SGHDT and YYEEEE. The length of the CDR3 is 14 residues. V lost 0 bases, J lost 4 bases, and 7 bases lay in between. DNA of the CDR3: TGTGCCAGCAGCTTGGTACAGTTTAATGAAAAACTGTTTTTT. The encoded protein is CASSLVQFNEKLFF.

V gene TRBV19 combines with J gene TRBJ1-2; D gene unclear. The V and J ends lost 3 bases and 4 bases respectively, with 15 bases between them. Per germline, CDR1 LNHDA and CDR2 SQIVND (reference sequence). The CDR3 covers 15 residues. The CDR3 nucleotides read TGTGCCAGTAGTATTGCTTACCGCGGAGGCTATGGCTACACCTTC. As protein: CASSIAYRGGYGYTF. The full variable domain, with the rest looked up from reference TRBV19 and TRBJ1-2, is DGGITQSPKYLFRKEGQNVTLSCEQNLNHDAMYWYRQDPGQGLRLIYYSQIVNDFQKGDIAEGYSVSREKKESFPLTVTSAQKNPTAFYLCASSIAYRGGYGYTFGSGTRLTVV.

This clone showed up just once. The CDR3 DNA sequence: TGTGCCACCAGCGGTAGCGGGAGGGGGTACGAGCAGTACTTC. Translated, it gives CATSGSGRGYEQYF. V is TRBV15 and J is TRBJ2-7; TRBD2 aligns across 11 bases. V lost 5 bases to trimming and J lost 4 bases; unmatched junction nucleotides: 4. The CDR3 extends over 14 amino acids. Germline V gene sequence: CDR1 LNHNV, CDR2 YYDKDF (reference sequence).

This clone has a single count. As DNA, the CDR3 is TGTGCCAGCTCACCAGGGAGCGGCACTGAAGCTTTCTTT. Protein product: CASSPGSGTEAFF. The genes are TRBV18 and TRBJ1-1, with D unresolved. In germline, CDR1 is KGHSH, CDR2 LQKENI. The CDR3 runs to 13 residues. Trimming took off 2 bases at V and 4 bases at J, with 8 bases between the two ends.

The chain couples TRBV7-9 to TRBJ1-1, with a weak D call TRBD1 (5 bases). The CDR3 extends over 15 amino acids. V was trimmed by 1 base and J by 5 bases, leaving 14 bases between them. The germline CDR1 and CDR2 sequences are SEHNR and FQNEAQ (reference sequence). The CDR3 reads CASSLGASGVTEAFF. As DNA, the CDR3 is TGTGCCAGCAGCTTAGGGGCGTCGGGGGTAACTGAAGCTTTCTTT.

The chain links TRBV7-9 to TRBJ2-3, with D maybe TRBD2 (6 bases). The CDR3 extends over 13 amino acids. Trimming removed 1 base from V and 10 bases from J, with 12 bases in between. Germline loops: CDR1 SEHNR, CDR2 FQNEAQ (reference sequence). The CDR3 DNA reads TGTGCCAGCAGCTTAGGGACTATCCTTCCGCAGTATTTT. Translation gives CASSLGTILPQYF.

This chain's CDR3 is CASSLAEETQYF. The CDR3 bases are TGTGCCAGCAGTCTAGCGGAAGAGACCCAGTACTTC. The V gene is TRBV2, the J gene TRBJ2-5; 7 positions agree with TRBD2. Germline values: CDR1 SNHLY, CDR2 FYNNEI. CDR3 length: 12 amino acids. V was pared by 5 bases and J by 3 bases, with 0 bases of the junction left unmatched.

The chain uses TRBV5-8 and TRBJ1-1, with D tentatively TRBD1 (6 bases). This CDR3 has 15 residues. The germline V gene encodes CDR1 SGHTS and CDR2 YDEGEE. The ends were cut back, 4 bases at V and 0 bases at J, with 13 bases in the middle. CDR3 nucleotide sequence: TGTGCCAGCAGCCGAGGGGGGCGCATGAACACTGAAGCTTTCTTT. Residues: CASSRGGRMNTEAFF.

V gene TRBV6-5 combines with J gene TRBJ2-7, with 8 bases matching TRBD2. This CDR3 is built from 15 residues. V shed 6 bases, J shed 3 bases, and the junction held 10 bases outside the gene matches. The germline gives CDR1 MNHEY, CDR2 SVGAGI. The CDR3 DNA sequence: TGTGCCAGCAGATCCAGGTCGGGGGGGAACTACGAGCAGTACTTC. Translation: CASRSRSGGNYEQYF.

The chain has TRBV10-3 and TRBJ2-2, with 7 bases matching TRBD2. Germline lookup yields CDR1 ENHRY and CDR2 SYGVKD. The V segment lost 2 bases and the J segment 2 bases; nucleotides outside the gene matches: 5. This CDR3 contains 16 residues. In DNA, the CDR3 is TGTGCCATCAGTGAGATGGGACTAAGCAACACCGGGGAGCTGTTTTTT. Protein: CAISEMGLSNTGELFF.

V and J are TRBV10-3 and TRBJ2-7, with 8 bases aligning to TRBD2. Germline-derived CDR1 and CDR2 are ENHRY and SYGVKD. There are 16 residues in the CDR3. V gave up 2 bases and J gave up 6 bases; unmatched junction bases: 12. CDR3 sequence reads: CAISEPKGLAAIEQYF. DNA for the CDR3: TGTGCCATCAGTGAGCCCAAAGGACTAGCAGCGATCGAGCAGTACTTC.

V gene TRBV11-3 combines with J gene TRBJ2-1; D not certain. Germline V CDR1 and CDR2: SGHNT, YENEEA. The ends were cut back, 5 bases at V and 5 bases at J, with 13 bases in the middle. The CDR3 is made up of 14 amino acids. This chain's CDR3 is CASSPPAWHNEQFF. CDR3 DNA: TGTGCCAGCAGCCCACCCGCGTGGCACAATGAGCAGTTCTTC.

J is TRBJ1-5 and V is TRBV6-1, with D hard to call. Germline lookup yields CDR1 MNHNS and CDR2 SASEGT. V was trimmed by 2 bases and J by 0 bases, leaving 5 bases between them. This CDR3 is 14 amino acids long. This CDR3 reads CASSERVSNQPQHF. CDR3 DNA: TGTGCCAGCAGTGAACGAGTTAGCAATCAGCCCCAGCATTTT.

In DNA form, the CDR3 reads TGTGCCAGCAGCATTGGGACAGGTTGGAATGAAAAACTGTTTTTT. It encodes CASSIGTGWNEKLFF. The chain employs TRBV7-2 and TRBJ1-4; 8 bases match TRBD1. Per the germline V gene, CDR1 is SGHTA and CDR2 is FQGNSA. This CDR3 has 15 amino acids. V lost 5 bases to trimming and J lost 5 bases; unmatched junction nucleotides: 7.